This T cell receptor (beta chain) comes out of a study of shared clonotypes between healthy human individuals. In the study overall: Ranging from 18 to 49 in age, donors were a couple of women and three men.

TCRdb's table, derived via immunoSEQ multiplex PCR, lists solely in-frame clones and lacks some. The table shows about 2 million clones, with roughly 95% occurring only once. Naive CD8 cells comprised CD45RO-negative, CCR7-positively selected cells, excluding terminally differentiated effector memory CD45RA+ cells. V lost 2 bases, J lost 0 bases, and 8 bases lay in between. CDR1 GTSNPN and CDR2 SVGIG come from the germline V gene (reference sequence). This CDR3 spans 13 amino acids. The TCR comes from a man aged 18 to 30 in good health. Source material: naive CD8+ T cells sorted from blood. The rearrangement joins TRBV30 to TRBJ2-7; D is unresolved. CDR3 sequence reads: CAWSLGYSYEQYF. DNA for the CDR3: TGTGCCTGGAGTTTGGGATACTCCTACGAGCAGTACTTC. Filled out from reference TRBV30 and TRBJ2-7, the complete variable domain reads SQTIHQWPATLVQPVGSPLSLECTVEGTSNPNLYWYRQAAGRGLQLLFYSVGIGQISSEVPQNLSASRPQDRQFILSSKKLLLSDSGFYLCAWSLGYSYEQYFGPGTRLTVT.